This record covers a single T cell receptor (beta chain). Survey-level immunoSEQ sequencing profiled the TCR beta repertoire. TCRdb's copy holds only in-frame clones and misses some; the assay was immunoSEQ multiplex PCR. Altogether 55,000 to 70,000 clones are present, 85% to 95% being singletons, with the ten largest covering around 4.6%. Trimming shortened V by 6 bases and J by 2 bases, and 4 bases separated the two germline ends. CDR1 SEHNR and CDR2 FQNEAQ come from the germline V gene (reference sequence). This CDR3 comprises 11 residues. This sequence originates from a man between 35 and 55 years old with rheumatoid arthritis. Sequenced sample: PBMCs. The gene calls are TRBV7-9 and TRBJ1-1; no reliable D call. As DNA, the CDR3 is TGTGCCAGCAGTCACAACACTGAAGCTTTCTTT. It yields the protein CASSHNTEAFF.